This T cell receptor (beta chain) was sequenced during a study of shared clonotypes between healthy human individuals. Germline V gene sequence: CDR1 SEHNR, CDR2 FQNEAQ (reference sequence). The CDR3 is 16 residues long. Trimming cost V 2 bases and J 8 bases, with 20 bases left between them. TCRdb's copy holds only in-frame clones and misses some; the assay was immunoSEQ multiplex PCR. Seen here are about 2.3 million clones, about nine tenths observed once, and the top ten hold about 0.36%. This receptor was taken from a man between 18 and 35 years old in good health. Some clones in this sample may be carry-over from other donors' samples. The chain employs TRBV7-9 and TRBJ2-3; D could derive from TRBD1 or TRBD2 (6 bases each). Source material: naive CD4+ T cells from PBMCs. Subset noted: CD45RA+ positively selected. The CDR3 region is CASSLIGRGGIGTQYF. CDR3 bases: TGTGCCAGCAGCTTAATTGGCAGGGGAGGCATCGGTACGCAGTATTTT.